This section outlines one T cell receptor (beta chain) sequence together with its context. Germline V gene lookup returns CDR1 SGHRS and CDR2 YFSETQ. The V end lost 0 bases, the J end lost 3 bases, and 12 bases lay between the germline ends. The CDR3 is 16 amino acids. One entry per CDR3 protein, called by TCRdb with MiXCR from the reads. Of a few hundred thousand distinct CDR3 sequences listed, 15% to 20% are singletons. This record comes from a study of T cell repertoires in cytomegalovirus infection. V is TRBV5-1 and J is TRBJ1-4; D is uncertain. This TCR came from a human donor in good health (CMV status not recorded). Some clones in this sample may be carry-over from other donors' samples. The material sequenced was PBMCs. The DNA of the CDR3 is TGCGCCAGCAGCTTGGGGAGTGCGTCGTCTAATGAAAAACTGTTTTTT. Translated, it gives CASSLGSASSNEKLFF.